This TCR beta chain was identified during a study of low-dose radiotherapy and immunotherapy resistance in tumors. Whole-study context: Administration of intravenous cyclophosphamide at 200 mg/m2 took place every two weeks, one day before radiation and immunotherapy.

Alpha- and beta-chain coverage of first-strand cDNA came from TRAV- and TRBV-specific primers. TCR amplification involved about 21 PCR cycles with a constant-region primer and V-primer adapter. TCRdb re-derived calls from the reads in MiXCR, one entry per CDR3 protein. The sample lists tens of thousands of distinct CDR3 sequences, about 20% seen once, with around 13% in the top ten. The J segment lost 6 bases and the V segment lost 5 bases, leaving 8 bases of the junction unmatched. This CDR3 contains 15 residues. Germline CDR1 reads SNHLY; CDR2 reads FYNNEI. The table lists this clonotype with many counts. Documented time point: after trial treatment. Sample treatment: LDRT plus nivolumab, ipilimumab, low-dose cyclophosphamide and aspirin (RACIN trial). Donors were administered nivolumab, ipilimumab, aspirin and low-dose cyclophosphamide, together with low-dose radiotherapy. Qualifying patients carried advanced solid tumors devoid of tumor-infiltrating lymphocytes.

V is TRBV2 and J is TRBJ1-5, with TRBD1 matching over 9 bases. The sequence came from a female donor with ovarian cancer. The sample here was PBMCs, taken after low-dose radiotherapy plus immunotherapy. CDR3 amino acids: CASSTVQGAGQPQHF. The CDR3 coding sequence is TGTGCCAGCAGTACAGTACAGGGGGCGGGTCAGCCCCAGCATTTT.